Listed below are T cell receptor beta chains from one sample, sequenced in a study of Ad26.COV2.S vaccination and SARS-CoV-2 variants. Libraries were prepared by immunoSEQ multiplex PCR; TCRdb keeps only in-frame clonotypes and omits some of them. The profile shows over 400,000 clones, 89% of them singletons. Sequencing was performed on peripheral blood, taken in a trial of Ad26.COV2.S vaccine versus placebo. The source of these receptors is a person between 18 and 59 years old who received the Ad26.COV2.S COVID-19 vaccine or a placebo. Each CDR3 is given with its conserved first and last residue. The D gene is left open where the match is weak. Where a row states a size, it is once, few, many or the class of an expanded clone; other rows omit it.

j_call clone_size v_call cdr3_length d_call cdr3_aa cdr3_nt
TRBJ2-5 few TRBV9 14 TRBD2 CASSDVAGGETQYF TGTGCCAGCAGCGATGTAGCGGGAGGGGAGACCCAGTACTTC
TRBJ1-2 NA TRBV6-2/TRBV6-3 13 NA CASSSGTNYGYTF TGTGCCAGCAGTTCGGGGACTAACTATGGCTACACCTTC
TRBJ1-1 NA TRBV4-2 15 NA CASSQELSGLTEAFF TGTGCCAGCAGCCAAGAGCTCTCGGGACTCACTGAAGCTTTCTTT
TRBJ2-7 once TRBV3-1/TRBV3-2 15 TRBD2 CASSQGTSGGSEQYF TGTGCCAGCAGCCAAGGGACTAGCGGGGGTTCGGAGCAGTACTTC
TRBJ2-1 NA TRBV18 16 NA CASSLPGLSNYNEQFF TGTGCCAGCTCCCTTCCGGGACTTTCCAATTACAATGAGCAGTTCTTC
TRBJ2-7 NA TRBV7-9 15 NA CASSLEGRPPHEQYF TGTGCCAGCAGCTTAGAAGGGCGCCCTCCTCACGAGCAGTACTTC
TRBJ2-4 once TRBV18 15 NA CASSPQSPARNIQYF TGTGCCAGCTCACCACAGTCGCCAGCGCGGAACATTCAGTACTTC
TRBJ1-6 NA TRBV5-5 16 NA CASSLGPGRGGSPLHF TGTGCCAGCAGCTTGGGGCCGGGCCGGGGTGGCTCACCCCTCCACTTT
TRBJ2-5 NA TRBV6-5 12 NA CASSRGPETQYF TGTGCCAGCAGCAGGGGCCCCGAGACCCAGTACTTC
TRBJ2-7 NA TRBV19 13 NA CASSIGRQQLQYF TGTGCCAGTAGTATTGGGAGACAGCAGCTGCAGTACTTC
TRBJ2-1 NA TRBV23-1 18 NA CASLGPQLRIRPYNEQFF TGCGCCAGTCTGGGGCCCCAGTTGAGGATTCGCCCCTACAATGAGCAGTTCTTC
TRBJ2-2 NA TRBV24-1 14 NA CATRGAANTGELFF TGTGCCACCCGGGGGGCAGCGAACACCGGGGAGCTGTTTTTT
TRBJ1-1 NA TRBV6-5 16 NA CASSYKGYLLNTEAFF TGTGCCAGCAGTTACAAAGGTTACCTCTTGAACACTGAAGCTTTCTTT
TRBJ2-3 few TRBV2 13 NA CASGIEVTDTQYF TGTGCCAGCGGGATAGAAGTCACAGATACGCAGTATTTT